The 17 T cell receptor beta chains below all came from one sample that was sequenced in a study of blood T cell repertoires in COVID-19. Assay: immunoSEQ multiplex PCR; the TCRdb copy retains only in-frame clones and omits some. The sample yields fewer than 200,000 clones, roughly 87% seen once. Sample: PBMCs or T cells enriched from blood (not recorded which). All receptors derive from a human donor with acute COVID-19. The donor label of this sample is uncertain.

V usage is TRBV7-3 and J usage is TRBJ1-1; no firm D call. Germline CDR1 is SGHTA and CDR2 is FQGTGA. The CDR3 totals 13 residues. Trimming pared 5 bases from V and 2 bases from J, leaving 9 bases between. The CDR3 DNA reads as TGTGCCAGCAGCCGCCTAGGTAACACTGAAGCTTTCTTT. This translates into CASSRLGNTEAFF.

The J gene is TRBJ2-7, the V gene TRBV14; D gene ambiguous. Germline CDR1 SGHDN, CDR2 FVKESK. The V end was cut by 3 bases, the J end by 0 bases, with 6 bases between. The CDR3 has 13 residues. This CDR3 is CASSHLRSYEQYF. For the CDR3, the DNA is TGTGCCAGCAGCCATCTTCGCTCCTACGAGCAGTACTTC.

The gene calls are TRBV30 and TRBJ1-6; D gene unclear. The CDR3 runs to 13 residues. Between the trimmed V and J ends, which lost 1 base and 6 bases, there was a span of 7 bases. Germline loops: CDR1 GTSNPN, CDR2 SVGIG (reference sequence). The CDR3 here is CAWSGRVNSPLHF. CDR3 DNA sequence: TGTGCCTGGAGTGGGCGGGTTAATTCACCCCTCCACTTT.

This chain uses TRBV19 with TRBJ1-5; the D gene is possibly TRBD1 (6 bases). V was cut by 7 bases and J by 3 bases, with 16 bases left in between. CDR1 LNHDA and CDR2 SQIVND come from the germline V gene (reference sequence). This CDR3 comprises 15 residues. CDR3 sequence reads: CASTMGGALNQPQHF. CDR3 coding DNA: TGTGCCAGTACCATGGGGGGGGCCCTCAATCAGCCCCAGCATTTT.

V is TRBV5-1 and J is TRBJ2-5; a possible D gene is TRBD1 (6 bases). This CDR3 spans 16 amino acids. Germline CDR1 SGHRS, CDR2 YFSETQ. Trimming removed 4 bases at V and 4 bases at J, with 20 bases between. CDR3 in DNA: TGCGCCAGCAGCCCCGGGACACTTGGGGTTAGAGAGACCCAGTACTTC. Its translation is CASSPGTLGVRETQYF.

The chain has TRBV7-9 and TRBJ2-3; possibly TRBD1 for D (6 bases). Germline assignment: CDR1 SEHNR and CDR2 FQNEAQ (reference sequence). Trimming left V 8 bases short and J 2 bases short, with 20 bases between. This CDR3 is 16 amino acids long. The CDR3 protein is CASPLLDRPSTDTQYF. The CDR3, as DNA: TGTGCCAGCCCCTTATTGGACAGACCTTCCACAGATACGCAGTATTTT. The complete variable domain, with remaining parts taken from reference TRBV7-9 and TRBJ2-3, reads DTGVSQNPRHKITKRGQNVTFRCDPISEHNRLYWYRQTLGQGPEFLTYFQNEAQLEKSRLLSDRFSAERPKGSFSTLEIQRTEQGDSAMYLCASPLLDRPSTDTQYFGPGTRLTVL.

This chain uses TRBV28 with TRBJ1-5; D uncertain. This CDR3 spans 17 amino acids. Trimming left V 3 bases short and J 0 bases short, with 15 bases between. The germline gives CDR1 MDHEN, CDR2 SYDVKM. In DNA, the CDR3 is TGTGCCAGCAGTTTCCGGGGATATCGCGATAGCAATCAGCCCCAGCATTTT. Translating gives CASSFRGYRDSNQPQHF.

CDR3 in DNA: TGTGCCAGCAGCAAGTGGGACAGGGGTCGGAGACAGCCCCAGCATTTT. Its translation is CASSKWDRGRRQPQHF. The chain is built from TRBV21-1 and TRBJ1-5; the D segment call TRBD1 is taken from the table without a DNA check. TRBV21-1 is a pseudogene locus. The CDR3 consists of 16 residues.

This clone was found a few times. The rearrangement joins TRBV9 to TRBJ2-1, with TRBD1 matching 7 bases. V shed 0 bases and J 0 bases; nucleotides not matched to a gene: 3. Germline V gene data show CDR1 as SGDLS and CDR2 as YYNGEE. The CDR3 spans 16 residues. The CDR3 spells CASSVGWDSSYNEQFF. The CDR3 DNA reads as TGTGCCAGCAGCGTAGGGTGGGACAGCTCCTACAATGAGCAGTTCTTC.

The V gene is TRBV6-2 or TRBV6-3, the J gene TRBJ1-5; TRBD1 is a possible D gene (5 bases). Germline V gene data show CDR1 as MNHEY and CDR2 as SVGEGT. V dropped 2 bases and J dropped 1 base, with 18 bases sitting between them. The CDR3 totals 18 residues. The CDR3 region is CASSYDRVDSTSNQPQHF. The CDR3 nucleotides are TGTGCCAGCAGTTACGACAGAGTGGATTCAACGAGCAATCAGCCCCAGCATTTT.

V gene TRBV30 combines with J gene TRBJ2-5; maybe TRBD2 (5 bases). Trimming shortened V by 2 bases and J by 0 bases, and 10 bases separated the two germline ends. Germline V gene data show CDR1 as GTSNPN and CDR2 as SVGIG (reference sequence). This CDR3 has 14 residues. The CDR3 here is CAWSPPSHQETQYF. The DNA for the CDR3 is TGTGCCTGGAGTCCACCTAGCCACCAAGAGACCCAGTACTTC. Filled out from reference TRBV30 and TRBJ2-5, the complete variable domain reads SQTIHQWPATLVQPVGSPLSLECTVEGTSNPNLYWYRQAAGRGLQLLFYSVGIGQISSEVPQNLSASRPQDRQFILSSKKLLLSDSGFYLCAWSPPSHQETQYFGPGTRLLVL.

In nucleotides, the CDR3 is TGTGCCAGCAGCCCCCCCTTGGTCAGCGGGGGGGCCGGCGGGGAGCTGTTTTTT. The encoded protein is CASSPPLVSGGAGGELFF. The gene calls are TRBV4-2 and TRBJ2-2; TRBD2 aligns across 10 bases. The ends lost 4 bases at V and 7 bases at J; junction bases unmatched: 15. This CDR3 is 18 amino acids long. From germline, CDR1 is LGHNA and CDR2 YNFKEQ.

The chain has TRBV7-2 and TRBJ2-1, with D perhaps TRBD2 (5 bases). The V end was cut by 5 bases, the J end by 0 bases, with 11 bases between. The length of the CDR3 is 15 residues. Germline-derived CDR1 and CDR2 are SGHTA and FQGNSA. The CDR3 DNA follows: TGTGCCAGCAGCCTAACGGGAACCTCCTACAATGAGCAGTTCTTC. Amino acid sequence: CASSLTGTSYNEQFF.

The V gene is TRBV4-1, the J gene TRBJ2-5, with TRBD2 matching over 15 bases. Trimming removed 3 bases from V and 7 bases from J; junction bases left unmatched: 15. In germline, CDR1 is MGHRA, CDR2 YSYEKL. The CDR3 is 19 residues long. The CDR3 nucleotides read TGCGCCAGCAGCCAGACCCTCATGACCCCGGGACTAGCGGGGGGGACCCAGTACTTC. Amino acid sequence: CASSQTLMTPGLAGGTQYF.

This chain links TRBV9 with TRBJ1-1; 10 bases match TRBD1. The CDR3 is 16 residues long. V dropped 0 bases and J dropped 5; count of bases not matched to a gene: 7. CDR1 SGDLS and CDR2 YYNGEE come from the germline V gene. CDR3 coding DNA: TGTGCCAGCAGCGTAGCGACAGGGGGCTTGGGGACTGAAGCTTTCTTT. Its protein product is CASSVATGGLGTEAFF.

The chain uses TRBV10-3 and TRBJ2-6; TRBD1 might be the D (5 bases). V lost 8 bases, J lost 0 bases, and 8 bases lay in between. The CDR3 runs to 14 residues. Germline V gene data show CDR1 as ENHRY and CDR2 as SYGVKD. The CDR3, as DNA: TGTGCCATCCGAGACAGCTCTGGGGCCAACGTCCTGACTTTC. Protein: CAIRDSSGANVLTF.

The chain uses TRBV4-1 and TRBJ2-3, with D unresolved. This CDR3 region has 13 residues. The V and J ends lost 4 bases and 5 bases respectively, with 10 bases between them. The germline gives CDR1 MGHRA, CDR2 YSYEKL. The CDR3 sequence is CASSLKLGDTQYF. The CDR3 coding sequence is TGCGCCAGCAGCCTGAAACTTGGAGATACGCAGTATTTT.